This T cell receptor beta chain was observed in a study of blood T cell repertoires in COVID-19. On the study more broadly: The samples span acute and convalescent COVID-19 from the United States, Italy and Spain. PBMCs, B-cell-depleted T cells, or T cells provided the cDNA or gDNA that made up the material.

Authors' analysis steps: Amplification from reference gene primers served as the basis for estimated nucleated cell counts. Libraries were prepared by immunoSEQ multiplex PCR; TCRdb keeps only in-frame clonotypes and omits some of them. The D gene and trimming were derived from the DNA, and the V and J assignments and clone size from that table. The sample includes more than 30,000 clones, 89% seen only once; the top ten take under 0.7%. V was cut by 4 bases and J by 1 base, with 14 bases left in between. The germline gives CDR1 SGDLS, CDR2 YYNGEE. The CDR3 contains 16 residues. The receptor was derived from a woman aged 40 to 50 with active or convalescent COVID-19. The chain carries TRBV9 and TRBJ2-2, with D tentatively TRBD1 (5 bases). What was sequenced was peripheral blood. This CDR3 reads CASSPRARVNTGELFF. The CDR3 DNA sequence: TGTGCCAGCAGCCCCCGGGCCAGGGTGAACACCGGGGAGCTGTTTTTT.